This T cell receptor (beta chain) was captured in a study of cytomegalovirus exposure and HLA in healthy donors. Study overall: A data release that came early held about 89 million unique TCRs from HLA-typed donors. Whole-study findings and limits: According to reports, the classifier identified cytomegalovirus status with high specificity and sensitivity. It was approximately 160 TCR beta chains that were listed as cytomegalovirus-associated.

This PCR relied on a set of 60 Vbeta primers and 13 Jbeta primers. The data were produced by immunoSEQ multiplex PCR, yet TCRdb's version contains in-frame clones alone and is incomplete. The table has 65,000 to 85,000 clones, around 80% seen once. This CDR3 region has 11 residues. Germline assignment: CDR1 ENHRY and CDR2 SYGVKD. The V end was cut by 7 bases, the J end by 5 bases, with 9 bases between. This clone was detected once. The antigen remains undetermined. The sequence was collected from a man aged 45-65 years in good health and CMV-seropositive. The sequencing input was PBMCs. The rearrangement joins TRBV10-3 to TRBJ2-7; a weak D match, TRBD1 (5 bases). This chain's CDR3 is CAIKGYDEQYF. In DNA, the CDR3 is TGTGCCATCAAGGGGTACGACGAGCAGTACTTC.